These 5 T cell receptor beta chains share one sample of origin, sequenced in a study of response to subunit inactivated influenza vaccine. TCRdb reprocessed the RT-PCR reads via MiXCR and lists one record per CDR3 protein. This sample carries hundreds of thousands of distinct CDR3 sequences, roughly 12% of them seen once, and the ten largest clones take around 10%. The sample was also reused in another study, on T cells expressing NK-cell markers. In that study: In generating TCR beta cDNA, 5'RACE template switching with UMIs was used.

The sample here was PBMCs from blood, taken on the day of vaccination. The source of these receptors is a man aged 50 to 59 who received an inactivated influenza vaccine.

This clonotype was detected a few times. This sequence joins TRBV6-1 and TRBJ2-1, with 7 bases aligning to TRBD2. The trim removed 6 bases at V and 1 base at J, leaving 3 bases unmatched. This CDR3 has 14 amino acids. Germline CDR1 reads MNHNS; CDR2 reads SASEGT. This CDR3 is CASRERESYNEQFF. The CDR3 nucleotides read TGTGCCAGCAGGGAGCGGGAATCCTACAATGAGCAGTTCTTC.

This clonotype was counted ten times or more. DNA of the CDR3: TGTGCCTGGGCCACTAGCTTTCAAGAGACCCAGTACTTC. Translated, it gives CAWATSFQETQYF. V usage is TRBV30 and J usage is TRBJ2-5, with D tentatively TRBD2 (6 bases). This CDR3 is 13 amino acids long. Germline V lookup: CDR1 GTSNPN, CDR2 SVGIG (reference sequence). V was shortened by 5 bases and J by 2 bases, with 12 bases between the two germline ends.

In its sample, this clonotype was seen a few times. The CDR3 coding sequence is TGTGCCACCAGTAAAGAGGGGACAGGGGTGGGGGAGCAGTTCTTC. Amino acids: CATSKEGTGVGEQFF. The V and J genes are TRBV24-1 and TRBJ2-1, with TRBD1 identical over 10 bases. Trimming took 6 bases from V and 10 from J; bases not matched to a gene: 11. Germline CDR1 reads KGHDR; CDR2 reads SFDVKD. The CDR3 is 15 amino acids.

In its sample, this clonotype was seen many times. The chain couples TRBV20-1 to TRBJ2-1; TRBD1 matches 7 bases. Trimming removed 6 bases from V and 10 bases from J; junction bases left unmatched: 12. Germline V gene lookup returns CDR1 DFQATT and CDR2 SNEGSKA (reference sequence). There are 13 residues in the CDR3. This chain's CDR3 is CSARTGATIEQFF. The CDR3 nucleotides read TGCAGTGCACGAACAGGGGCTACAATCGAGCAGTTCTTC.

In its sample, this clonotype was seen a few times. The CDR3 spells CASSLTPTSGGTDTQYF. CDR3 sequence (DNA): TGTGCCAGCAGCTTAACCCCCACTAGCGGAGGCACAGATACGCAGTATTTT. The chain is built from TRBV7-8 and TRBJ2-3; 8 bases fit TRBD2. The CDR3 runs to 17 residues. Germline V gene lookup returns CDR1 SGHVS and CDR2 FQNEAQ. The trim removed 2 bases at V and 1 base at J, leaving 8 bases unmatched.